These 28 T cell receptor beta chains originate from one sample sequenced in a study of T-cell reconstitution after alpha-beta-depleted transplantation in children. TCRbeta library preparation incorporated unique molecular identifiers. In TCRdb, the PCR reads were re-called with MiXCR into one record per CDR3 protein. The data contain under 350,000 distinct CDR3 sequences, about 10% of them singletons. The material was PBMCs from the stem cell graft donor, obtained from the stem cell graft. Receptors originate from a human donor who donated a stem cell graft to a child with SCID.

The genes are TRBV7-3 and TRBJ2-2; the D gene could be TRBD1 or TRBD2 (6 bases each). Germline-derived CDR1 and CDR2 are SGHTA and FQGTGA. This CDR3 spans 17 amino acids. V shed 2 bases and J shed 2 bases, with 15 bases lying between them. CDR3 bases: TGTGCCAGCAGCTTAGGCCTAGCCGGGGGCAACACCGGGGAGCTGTTTTTT. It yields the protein CASSLGLAGGNTGELFF. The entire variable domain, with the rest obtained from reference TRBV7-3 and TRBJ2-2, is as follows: GAGVSQTPSNKVTEKGKYVELRCDPISGHTALYWYRQSLGQGPEFLIYFQGTGAADDSGLPNDRFFAVRPEGSVSTLKIQRTERGDSAVYLCASSLGLAGGNTGELFFGEGSRLTVL.

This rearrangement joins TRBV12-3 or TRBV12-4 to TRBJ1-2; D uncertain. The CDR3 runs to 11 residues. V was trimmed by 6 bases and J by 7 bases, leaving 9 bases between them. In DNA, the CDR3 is TGTGCCAGCAGATTGGAGGGTGGCTACACCTTC. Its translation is CASRLEGGYTF.

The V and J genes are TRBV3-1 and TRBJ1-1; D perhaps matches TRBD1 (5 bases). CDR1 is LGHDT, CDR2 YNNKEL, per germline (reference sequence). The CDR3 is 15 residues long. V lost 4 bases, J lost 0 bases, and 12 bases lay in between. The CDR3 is CASSPTGRMNTEAFF. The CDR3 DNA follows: TGTGCCAGCAGCCCAACGGGACGGATGAACACTGAAGCTTTCTTT.

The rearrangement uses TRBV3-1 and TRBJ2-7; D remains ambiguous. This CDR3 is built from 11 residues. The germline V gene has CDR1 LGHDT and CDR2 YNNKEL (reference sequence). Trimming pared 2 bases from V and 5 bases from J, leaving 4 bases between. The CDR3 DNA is TGTGCCAGCAGCCAATCAGACGAGCAGTACTTC. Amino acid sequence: CASSQSDEQYF.

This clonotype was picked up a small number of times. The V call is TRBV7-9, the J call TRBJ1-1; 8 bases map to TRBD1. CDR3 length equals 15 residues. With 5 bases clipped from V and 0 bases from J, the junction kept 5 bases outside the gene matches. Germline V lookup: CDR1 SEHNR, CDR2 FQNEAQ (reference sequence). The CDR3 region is CASSPQGVVNTEAFF. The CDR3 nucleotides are TGTGCCAGCAGCCCACAGGGGGTGGTGAACACTGAAGCTTTCTTT.

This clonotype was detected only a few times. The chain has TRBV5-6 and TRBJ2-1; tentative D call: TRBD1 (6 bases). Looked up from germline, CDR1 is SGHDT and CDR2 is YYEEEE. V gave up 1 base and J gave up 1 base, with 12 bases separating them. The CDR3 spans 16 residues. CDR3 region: CASSLLAGTSYNEQFF. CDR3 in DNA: TGTGCCAGCAGCTTGTTGGCAGGGACATCCTACAATGAGCAGTTCTTC.

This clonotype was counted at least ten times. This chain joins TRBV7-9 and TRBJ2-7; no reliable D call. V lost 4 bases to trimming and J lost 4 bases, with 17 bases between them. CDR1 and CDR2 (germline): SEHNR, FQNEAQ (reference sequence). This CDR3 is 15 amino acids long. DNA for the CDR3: TGTGCCAGCAGCTACCGGGTTTCGACCCATTACGAGCAGTACTTC. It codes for CASSYRVSTHYEQYF.

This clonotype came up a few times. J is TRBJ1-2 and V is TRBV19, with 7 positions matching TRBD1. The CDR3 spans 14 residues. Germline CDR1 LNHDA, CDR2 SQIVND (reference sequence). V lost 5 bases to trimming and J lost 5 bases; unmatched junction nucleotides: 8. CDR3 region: CASSGQVSPYGYTF. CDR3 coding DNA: TGTGCCAGTAGTGGACAGGTTTCGCCATATGGCTACACCTTC.

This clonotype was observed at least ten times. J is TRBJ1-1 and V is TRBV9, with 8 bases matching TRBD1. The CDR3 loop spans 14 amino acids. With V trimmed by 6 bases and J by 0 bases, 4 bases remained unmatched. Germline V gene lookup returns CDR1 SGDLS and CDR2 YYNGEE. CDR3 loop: CASNGQGLNTEAFF. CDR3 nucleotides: TGTGCCAGCAATGGACAGGGTTTGAACACTGAAGCTTTCTTT.

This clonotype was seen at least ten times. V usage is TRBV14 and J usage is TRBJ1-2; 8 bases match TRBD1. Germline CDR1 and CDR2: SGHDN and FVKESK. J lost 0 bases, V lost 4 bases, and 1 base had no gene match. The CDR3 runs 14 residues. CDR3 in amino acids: CASSPTGANYGYTF. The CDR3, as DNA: TGTGCCAGCAGCCCGACAGGGGCTAACTATGGCTACACCTTC.

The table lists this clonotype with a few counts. CDR3 coding DNA: TGTGCCAGCAGTTTCGGCCGGGACACTGGCTACGAGCAGTACTTC. Translation: CASSFGRDTGYEQYF. J is TRBJ2-7 and V is TRBV27; possible D gene TRBD1, 6 bases. V lost 3 bases to trimming and J lost 3 bases, with 15 bases between them. Germline assignment: CDR1 MNHEY and CDR2 SMNVEV (reference sequence). The CDR3 sequence is 15 residues long.

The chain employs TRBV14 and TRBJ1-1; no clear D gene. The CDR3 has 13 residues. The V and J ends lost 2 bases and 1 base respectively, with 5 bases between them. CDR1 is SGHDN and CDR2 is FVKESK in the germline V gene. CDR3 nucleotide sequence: TGTGCCAGCAGCCAAAAGGGGAACACTGAAGCTTTCTTT. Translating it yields CASSQKGNTEAFF.

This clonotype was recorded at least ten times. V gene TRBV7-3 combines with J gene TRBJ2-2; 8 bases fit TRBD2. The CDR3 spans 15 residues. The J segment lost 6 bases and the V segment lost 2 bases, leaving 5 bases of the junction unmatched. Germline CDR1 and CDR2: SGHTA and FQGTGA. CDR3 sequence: CASSLVGGAAGELFF. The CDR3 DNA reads TGTGCCAGCAGCTTAGTCGGGGGGGCCGCCGGGGAGCTGTTTTTT. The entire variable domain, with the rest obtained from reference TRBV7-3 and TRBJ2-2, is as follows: GAGVSQTPSNKVTEKGKYVELRCDPISGHTALYWYRQSLGQGPEFLIYFQGTGAADDSGLPNDRFFAVRPEGSVSTLKIQRTERGDSAVYLCASSLVGGAAGELFFGEGSRLTVL.

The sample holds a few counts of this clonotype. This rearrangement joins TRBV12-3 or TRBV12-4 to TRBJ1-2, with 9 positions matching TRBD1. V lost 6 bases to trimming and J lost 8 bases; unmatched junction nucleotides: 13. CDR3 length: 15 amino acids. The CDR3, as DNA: TGTGCCAGCAGCCGCCCGGGACAGGGAGAGTACGGCTACACCTTC. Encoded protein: CASSRPGQGEYGYTF.

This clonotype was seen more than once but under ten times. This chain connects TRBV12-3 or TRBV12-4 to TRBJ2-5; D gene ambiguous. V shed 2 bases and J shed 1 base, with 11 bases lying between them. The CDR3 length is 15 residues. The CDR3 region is CASSLRGWAQETQYF. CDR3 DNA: TGTGCCAGCAGTTTAAGAGGTTGGGCCCAAGAGACCCAGTACTTC.

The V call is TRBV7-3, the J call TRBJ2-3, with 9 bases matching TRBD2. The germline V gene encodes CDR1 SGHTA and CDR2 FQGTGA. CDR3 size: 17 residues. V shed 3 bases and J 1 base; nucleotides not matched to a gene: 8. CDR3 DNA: TGTGCCAGCAGCTTTCGGGCTAGCGGGGTTGGCACAGATACGCAGTATTTT. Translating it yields CASSFRASGVGTDTQYF.

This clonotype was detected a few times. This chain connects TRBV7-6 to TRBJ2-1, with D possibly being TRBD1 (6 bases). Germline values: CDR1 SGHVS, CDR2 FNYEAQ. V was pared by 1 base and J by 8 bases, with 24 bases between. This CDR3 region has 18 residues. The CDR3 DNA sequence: TGTGCCAGCAGCTTAGTGGGGGCTTACGGGGCTTCCAAGGATGAGCAGTTCTTC. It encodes CASSLVGAYGASKDEQFF.

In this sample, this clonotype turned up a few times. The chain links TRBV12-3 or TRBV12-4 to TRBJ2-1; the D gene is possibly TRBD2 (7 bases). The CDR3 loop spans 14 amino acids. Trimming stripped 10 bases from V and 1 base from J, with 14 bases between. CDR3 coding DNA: TGTGCCACAAAAGGGGGGGGGTCCTACAATGAGCAGTTCTTC. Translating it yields CATKGGGSYNEQFF.

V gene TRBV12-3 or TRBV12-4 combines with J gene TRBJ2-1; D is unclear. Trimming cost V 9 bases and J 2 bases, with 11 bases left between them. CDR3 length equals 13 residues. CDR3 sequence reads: CASGMVPYNEQFF. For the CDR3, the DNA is TGTGCCAGTGGTATGGTCCCCTACAATGAGCAGTTCTTC.

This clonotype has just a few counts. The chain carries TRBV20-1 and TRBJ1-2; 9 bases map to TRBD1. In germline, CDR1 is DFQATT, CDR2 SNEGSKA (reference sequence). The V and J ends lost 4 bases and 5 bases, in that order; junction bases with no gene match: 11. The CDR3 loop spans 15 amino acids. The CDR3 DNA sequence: TGCAGTGCTATCTCCGGGACAGGGATGAATTATGGCTACACCTTC. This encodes CSAISGTGMNYGYTF.

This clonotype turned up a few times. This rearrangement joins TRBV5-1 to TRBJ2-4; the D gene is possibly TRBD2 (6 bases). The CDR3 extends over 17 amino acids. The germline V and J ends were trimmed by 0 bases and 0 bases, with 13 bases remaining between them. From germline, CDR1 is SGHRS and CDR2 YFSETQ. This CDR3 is CASSLGEADLAKNIQYF. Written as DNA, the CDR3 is TGCGCCAGCAGCTTGGGGGAGGCCGACTTAGCCAAAAACATTCAGTACTTC.

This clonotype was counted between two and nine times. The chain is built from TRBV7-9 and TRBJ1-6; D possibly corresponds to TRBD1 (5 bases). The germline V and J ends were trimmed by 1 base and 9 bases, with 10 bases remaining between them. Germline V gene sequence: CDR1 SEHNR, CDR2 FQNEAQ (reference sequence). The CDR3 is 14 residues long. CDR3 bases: TGTGCCAGCAGCTTAGGAGGGGACGGTTCACCCCTCCACTTT. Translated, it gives CASSLGGDGSPLHF.

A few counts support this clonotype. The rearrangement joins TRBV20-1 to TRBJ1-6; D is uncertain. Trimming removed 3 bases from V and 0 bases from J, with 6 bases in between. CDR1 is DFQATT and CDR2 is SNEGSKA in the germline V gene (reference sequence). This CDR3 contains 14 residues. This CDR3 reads CSARLSSYNSPLHF. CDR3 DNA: TGCAGTGCTAGGTTGAGCTCCTATAATTCACCCCTCCACTTT.

CDR3 residues: CASSLTADFWSPLHF. The CDR3 DNA reads TGTGCCAGCAGCCTCACAGCGGACTTTTGGTCACCCCTCCACTTT. The rearrangement links TRBV27 to TRBJ1-6; D remains unclear. CDR1 is MNHEY and CDR2 is SMNVEV in the germline V gene (reference sequence). Trimming removed 6 bases at V and 10 bases at J, with 19 bases between. The CDR3 runs to 15 residues.

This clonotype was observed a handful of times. DNA for the CDR3: TGCAGTGCTGGGACTTCAAGCGGCACAGATACGCAGTATTTT. This translates into CSAGTSSGTDTQYF. The V gene is TRBV20-1, the J gene TRBJ2-3; D perhaps matches TRBD2 (6 bases). The CDR3 covers 14 residues. Germline V gene lookup returns CDR1 DFQATT and CDR2 SNEGSKA (reference sequence). V was cut by 5 bases and J by 1 base, with 13 bases left in between.

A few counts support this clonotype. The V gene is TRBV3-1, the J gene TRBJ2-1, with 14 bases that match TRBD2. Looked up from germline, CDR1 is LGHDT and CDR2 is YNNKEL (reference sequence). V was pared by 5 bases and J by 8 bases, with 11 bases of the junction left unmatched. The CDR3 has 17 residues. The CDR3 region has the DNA TGTGCCAGCAGCGGCCTGACTAGCGGGGGGGCTTGGGATGAGCAGTTCTTC. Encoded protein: CASSGLTSGGAWDEQFF.

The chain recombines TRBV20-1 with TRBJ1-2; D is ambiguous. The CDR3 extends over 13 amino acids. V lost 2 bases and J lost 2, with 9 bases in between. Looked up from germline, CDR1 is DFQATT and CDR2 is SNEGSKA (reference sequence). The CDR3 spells CSARSGVNYGYTF. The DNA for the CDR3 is TGCAGTGCTAGATCCGGGGTGAACTATGGCTACACCTTC.

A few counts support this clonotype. DNA of the CDR3: TGTGCCAGCAGTTTAAACAGGGCCCGACAAGAGACCCAGTACTTC. Translation: CASSLNRARQETQYF. The chain uses TRBV27 and TRBJ2-5, with a weak D call TRBD1 (6 bases). Germline V gene sequence: CDR1 MNHEY, CDR2 SMNVEV (reference sequence). The CDR3 contains 15 residues. The V and J ends lost 2 bases and 2 bases respectively, with 12 bases between them.